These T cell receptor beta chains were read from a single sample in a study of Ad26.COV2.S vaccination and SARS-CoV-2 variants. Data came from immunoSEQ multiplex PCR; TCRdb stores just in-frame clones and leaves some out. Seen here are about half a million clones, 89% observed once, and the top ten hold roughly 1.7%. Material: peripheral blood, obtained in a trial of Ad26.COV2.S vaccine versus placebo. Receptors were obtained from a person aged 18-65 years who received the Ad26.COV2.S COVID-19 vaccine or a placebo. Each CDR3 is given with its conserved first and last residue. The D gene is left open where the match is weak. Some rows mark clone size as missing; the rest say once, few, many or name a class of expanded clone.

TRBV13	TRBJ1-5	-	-	TGTGCCAGCAGCTTAAGTAGAAATCAGCCCCAGCATTTT	CASSLSRNQPQHF
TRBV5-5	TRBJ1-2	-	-	TGTGCCAGCAGCTTGGGAGGCTCCTATGGCTACACCTTC	CASSLGGSYGYTF
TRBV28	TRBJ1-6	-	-	TGTGCCAGCCAAGGCCCAGGGTCATATTCACCCCTCCACTTT	CASQGPGSYSPLHF
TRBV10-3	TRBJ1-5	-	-	TGTGCCATCAGTGAGTCGAGGTTAGCTCTTGCCCCCAATCAGCCCCAGCATTTT	CAISESRLALAPNQPQHF
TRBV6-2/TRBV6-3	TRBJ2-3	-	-	TGTGCCAGCAGTTACGGGGGCTCGAGTACGCAGTATTTT	CASSYGGSSTQYF
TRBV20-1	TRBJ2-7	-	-	TGCAGTGCTAGTAAGACGGGACTTAGGGGGCACGAGCAGTACTTC	CSASKTGLRGHEQYF
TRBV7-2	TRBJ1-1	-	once	TGTGCCAGCAGCTTAGGGCCGGGGATGAACACTGAAGCTTTCTTT	CASSLGPGMNTEAFF
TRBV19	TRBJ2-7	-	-	TGTGCCAGTAGTATAGGAACAGGAGGGGGCTACGAGCAGTACTTC	CASSIGTGGGYEQYF
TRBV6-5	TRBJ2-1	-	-	TGTGCCAGCAGTTATTCTTGGTCAGGGAACTATGAGCAGTTCTTC	CASSYSWSGNYEQFF
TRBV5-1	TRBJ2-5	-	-	TGCGCCAGCAGCTTGGACCTGAACAGGGTAGGGGAGACCCAGTACTTC	CASSLDLNRVGETQYF
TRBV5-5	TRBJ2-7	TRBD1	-	TGTGCCAGCAGCTTACAGGGGTACGAGCAGTACTTC	CASSLQGYEQYF
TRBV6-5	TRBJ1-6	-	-	TGTGCCAGCAGCTCCGGGACCTCCTATAATTCACCCCTCCACTTT	CASSSGTSYNSPLHF
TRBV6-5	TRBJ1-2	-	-	TGTGCCAGCAGGTCAGTGGATGGCTACACCTTC	CASRSVDGYTF
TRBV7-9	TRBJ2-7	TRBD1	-	TGTGCCAGCAGCCGTCTAGGGACAGGGATTTACGAGCAGTACTTC	CASSRLGTGIYEQYF
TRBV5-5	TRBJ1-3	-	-	TGTGCCAGCAGCTTGGTGGCAGTTGGTGGAAACACCATATATTTT	CASSLVAVGGNTIYF
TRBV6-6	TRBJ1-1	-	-	TGTGCCAGCAGTTATCTGGGGCCTAAGAACACTGAAGCTTTCTTT	CASSYLGPKNTEAFF
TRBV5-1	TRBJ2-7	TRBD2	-	TGCGCCAGCAGCTTGGGGACTAGCGGGGGGCCCTACGAGCAGTACTTC	CASSLGTSGGPYEQYF
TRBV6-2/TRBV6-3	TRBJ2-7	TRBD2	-	TGTGCCAGCAGTTCGGGACTAGCGGGAGGGCCTGGAGGCGAGCAGTACTTC	CASSSGLAGGPGGEQYF
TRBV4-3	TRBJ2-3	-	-	TGCGCCAGCAGCCAAGACTCCTCCGGGCCCCTCACGGGCGGTACGCAGTATTTT	CASSQDSSGPLTGGTQYF
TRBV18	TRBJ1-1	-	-	TGTGCCAGCTCACCAATGGCGCGGAACACTGAAGCTTTCTTT	CASSPMARNTEAFF
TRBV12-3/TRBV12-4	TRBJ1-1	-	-	TGTGCCAGCAGTTTAGGGATGAACACTGAAGCTTTCTTT	CASSLGMNTEAFF
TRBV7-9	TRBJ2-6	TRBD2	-	TGTGCCAGCAGCTTCCCCCTAGCGGGAGTGCCCTCTGGGGCCAACGTCCTGACTTTC	CASSFPLAGVPSGANVLTF
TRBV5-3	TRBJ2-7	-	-	TGTGCCAGAAGCCTGGCAGGGTCGTGGGAGCAGTACTTC	CARSLAGSWEQYF
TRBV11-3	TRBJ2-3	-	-	TGTGCCAGCAGCTTAGATCTGGAGCATACGCAGTATTTT	CASSLDLEHTQYF
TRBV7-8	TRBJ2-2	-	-	TGTGCCAGCAGCCGGAGGGGAAGCACCGGGGAGCTGTTTTTT	CASSRRGSTGELFF
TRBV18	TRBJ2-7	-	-	TGTGCCAGCTCACCAACCAGCACCTACGAGCAGTACTTC	CASSPTSTYEQYF
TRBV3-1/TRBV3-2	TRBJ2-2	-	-	TGTGCCAGCAGCCATTTGATAAGATCCGGGGAGCTGTTTTTT	CASSHLIRSGELFF
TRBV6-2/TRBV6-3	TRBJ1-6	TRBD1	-	TGTGCCAGCAGGTACGACAGGGGTAATTCACCCCTCCACTTT	CASRYDRGNSPLHF
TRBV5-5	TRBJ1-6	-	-	TGTGCCAGCAGCTGGAGAACACGGACCGCTAATTCACCCCTCCACTTT	CASSWRTRTANSPLHF
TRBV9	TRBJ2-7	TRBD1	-	TGTGCCAGCAGCGGGAAGCCCGGGACAGCGGCCTACGAGCAGTACTTC	CASSGKPGTAAYEQYF
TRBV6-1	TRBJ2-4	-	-	TGTGCCAGCAGTGAAGGGCCATTCCGGGAGTTGGGTCGTGACATTCAGTACTTC	CASSEGPFRELGRDIQYF
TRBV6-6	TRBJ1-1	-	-	TGTGCCAGCGGTTCGGACAGAGGGACTGAAGCTTTCTTT	CASGSDRGTEAFF
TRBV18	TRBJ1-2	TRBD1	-	TGTGCCAGCTCGCTATTCGGACAGGGAACAGCTAACTATGGCTACACCTTC	CASSLFGQGTANYGYTF
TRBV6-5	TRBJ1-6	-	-	TGTGCCAGCAGTTACTACCAGGGGACTGGGTCACCCCTCCACTTT	CASSYYQGTGSPLHF
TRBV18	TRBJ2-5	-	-	TGTGCCAGCTCACAACCTCCGCGAGGAGAGACCCAGTACTTC	CASSQPPRGETQYF